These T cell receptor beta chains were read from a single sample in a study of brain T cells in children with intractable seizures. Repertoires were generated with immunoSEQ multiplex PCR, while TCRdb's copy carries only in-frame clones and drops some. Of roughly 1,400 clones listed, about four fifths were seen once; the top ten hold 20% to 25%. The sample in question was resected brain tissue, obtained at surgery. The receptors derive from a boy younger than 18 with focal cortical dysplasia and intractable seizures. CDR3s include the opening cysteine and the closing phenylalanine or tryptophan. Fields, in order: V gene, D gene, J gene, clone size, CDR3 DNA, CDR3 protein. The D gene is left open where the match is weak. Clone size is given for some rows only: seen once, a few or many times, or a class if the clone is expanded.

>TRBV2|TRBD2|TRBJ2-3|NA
TGTGCCAGCACCACTAGCGGGGGGGCGGCAGATACGCAGTATTTT
CASTTSGGAADTQYF
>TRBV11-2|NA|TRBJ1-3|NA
TGTGCCAGCAGCTTAGCCCCTTCAATGGTGTCTGGAAACACCATATATTTT
CASSLAPSMVSGNTIYF
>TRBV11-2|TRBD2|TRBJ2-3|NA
TGTGCCAGCAGCTCAAGACTAGCGGGGGCCGCGGTTAGCACAGATACGCAGTATTTT
CASSSRLAGAAVSTDTQYF
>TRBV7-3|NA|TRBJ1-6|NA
TGTGCCAGCAGCTTAACGCGCGGGCAGGACCTCCACTTT
CASSLTRGQDLHF
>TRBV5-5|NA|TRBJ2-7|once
TGTGCCAGCAGCTTGGAAGGTAGCATGGGCGGAAGCTCCTACGAGCAGTACTTC
CASSLEGSMGGSSYEQYF
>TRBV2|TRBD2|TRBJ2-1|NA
TGTGCCAGCAGGTGGACTAGCGGGAACTACAATGAGCAGTTCTTC
CASRWTSGNYNEQFF
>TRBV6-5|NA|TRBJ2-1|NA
TGTGCCAGCAAGGCGCGCAATGAGCAGTTCTTC
CASKARNEQFF
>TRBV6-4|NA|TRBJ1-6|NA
TGTGCCAGCAGCCGTGGGGATAATTCACCCCTCCACTTT
CASSRGDNSPLHF
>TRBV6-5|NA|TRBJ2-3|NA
TGTGCCAGCAGTTACAGGGTGGGAGGCACAGATACGCAGTATTTT
CASSYRVGGTDTQYF
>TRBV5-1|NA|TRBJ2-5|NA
TGCGCCAGCAGCACCCGGGACTCGACGGAGACCCAGTACTTC
CASSTRDSTETQYF
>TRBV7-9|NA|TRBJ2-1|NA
TGTGCCAGCACCCGAGGGTATGAGCAGTTCTTC
CASTRGYEQFF
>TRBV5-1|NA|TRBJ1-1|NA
TGCGCCAGCAGCTTGGCCGGCGGCTACACTGAAGCTTTCTTT
CASSLAGGYTEAFF
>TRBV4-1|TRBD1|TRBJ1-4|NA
TGCGCCAGCAGCCGGGGGACAGGAGCTGATGAAAAACTGTTTTTT
CASSRGTGADEKLFF